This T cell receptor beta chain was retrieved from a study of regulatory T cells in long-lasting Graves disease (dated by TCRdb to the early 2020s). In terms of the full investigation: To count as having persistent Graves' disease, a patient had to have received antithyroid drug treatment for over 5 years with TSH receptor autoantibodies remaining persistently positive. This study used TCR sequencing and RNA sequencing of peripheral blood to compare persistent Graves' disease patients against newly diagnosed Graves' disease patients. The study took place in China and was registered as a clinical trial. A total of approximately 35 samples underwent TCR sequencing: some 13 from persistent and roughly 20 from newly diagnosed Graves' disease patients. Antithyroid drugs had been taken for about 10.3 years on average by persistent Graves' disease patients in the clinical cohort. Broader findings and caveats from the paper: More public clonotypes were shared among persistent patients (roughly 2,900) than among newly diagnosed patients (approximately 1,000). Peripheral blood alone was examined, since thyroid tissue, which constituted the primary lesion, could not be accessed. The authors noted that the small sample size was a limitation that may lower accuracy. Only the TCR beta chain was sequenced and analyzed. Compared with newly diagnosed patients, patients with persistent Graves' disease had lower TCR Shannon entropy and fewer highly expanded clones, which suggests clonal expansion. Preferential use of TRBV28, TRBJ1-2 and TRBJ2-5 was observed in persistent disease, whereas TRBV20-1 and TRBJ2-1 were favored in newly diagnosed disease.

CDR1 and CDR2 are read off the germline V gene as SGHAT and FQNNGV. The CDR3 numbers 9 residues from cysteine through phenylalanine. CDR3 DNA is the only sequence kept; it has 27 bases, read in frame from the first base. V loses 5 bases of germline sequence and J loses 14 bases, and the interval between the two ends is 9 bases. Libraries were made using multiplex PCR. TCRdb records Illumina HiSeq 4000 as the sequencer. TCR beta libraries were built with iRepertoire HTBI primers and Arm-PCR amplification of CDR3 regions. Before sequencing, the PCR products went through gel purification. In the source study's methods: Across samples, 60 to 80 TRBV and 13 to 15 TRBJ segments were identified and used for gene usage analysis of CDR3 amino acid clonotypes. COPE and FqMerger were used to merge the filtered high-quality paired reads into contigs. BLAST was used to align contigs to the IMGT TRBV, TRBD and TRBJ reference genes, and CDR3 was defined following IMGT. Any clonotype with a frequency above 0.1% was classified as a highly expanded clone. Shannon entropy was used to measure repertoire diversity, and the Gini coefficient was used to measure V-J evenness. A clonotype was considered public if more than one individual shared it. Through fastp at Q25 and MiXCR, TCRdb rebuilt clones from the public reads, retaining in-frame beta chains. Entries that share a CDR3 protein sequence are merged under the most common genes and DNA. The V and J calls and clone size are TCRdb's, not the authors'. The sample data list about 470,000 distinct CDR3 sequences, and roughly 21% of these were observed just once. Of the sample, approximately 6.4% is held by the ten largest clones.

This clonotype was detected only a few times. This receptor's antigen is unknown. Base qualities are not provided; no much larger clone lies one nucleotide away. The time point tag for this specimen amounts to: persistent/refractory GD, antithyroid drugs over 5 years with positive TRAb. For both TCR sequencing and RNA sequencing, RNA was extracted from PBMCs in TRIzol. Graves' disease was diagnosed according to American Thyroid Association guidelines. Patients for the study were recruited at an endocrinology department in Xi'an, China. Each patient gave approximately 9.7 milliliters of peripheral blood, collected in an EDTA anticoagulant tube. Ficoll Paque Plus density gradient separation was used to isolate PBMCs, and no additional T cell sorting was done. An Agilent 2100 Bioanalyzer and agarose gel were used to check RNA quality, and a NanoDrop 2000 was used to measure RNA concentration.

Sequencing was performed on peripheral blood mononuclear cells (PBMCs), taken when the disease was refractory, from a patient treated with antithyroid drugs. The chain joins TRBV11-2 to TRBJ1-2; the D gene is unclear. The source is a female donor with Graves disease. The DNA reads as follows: TGTGCCAGCAGCCCCGGGGAAACCTTC. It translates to CASSPGETF.